This T cell receptor (beta chain) was sequenced for a study of blood T cell repertoires in COVID-19. Turning to the study itself: The United States, Italy and Spain were the sources of the acute and convalescent COVID-19 samples. Sample material is recorded as cDNA or gDNA derived from T cells, B-cell-depleted T cells, or PBMCs.

The authors' processing: Scientists estimated how many nucleated cells there were by amplifying reference gene primers. Data came from immunoSEQ multiplex PCR; TCRdb stores just in-frame clones and leaves some out. V and J calls and clone size are those listed in that table; D and trimming were worked out from the DNA. The data show more than 35,000 clones, about 85% seen once. This CDR3 contains 15 residues. Losses at the gene ends were 5 bases for V and 7 bases for J; bases not matched to a gene: 7. CDR1 is SGHRS, CDR2 YFSETQ, per germline. The chain uses TRBV5-1 and TRBJ2-1, with 12 bases matching TRBD2. This TCR derives from an elderly woman with acute or convalescent COVID-19. Sequencing was performed on peripheral blood. CDR3: CASRLAGGPGNEQFF. CDR3 coding DNA: TGCGCCAGCAGACTAGCGGGGGGACCGGGGAATGAGCAGTTCTTC.